These 27 T cell receptor beta chains share one sample of origin, sequenced in a study of cytomegalovirus exposure and HLA in healthy donors. Researchers ran the PCR with 60 Vbeta and 13 Jbeta primers. Repertoires were generated with immunoSEQ multiplex PCR, while TCRdb's copy carries only in-frame clones and drops some. The repertoire holds approximately 120,000 clones, with 80% as singletons. Sequenced sample: PBMCs. These receptors were obtained from a man aged 30 to 39 in good health and CMV-seropositive.

This chain uses TRBV14 with TRBJ2-7; possibly TRBD1 for D (5 bases). The V and J ends lost 2 bases and 5 bases respectively, with 7 bases between them. CDR3 length equals 12 residues. The germline gives CDR1 SGHDN, CDR2 FVKESK. The CDR3 spells CASSQLGDEQYF. DNA of the CDR3: TGTGCCAGCAGCCAACTAGGGGACGAGCAGTACTTC.

This clone was counted between two and nine times. The chain joins TRBV2 to TRBJ1-2, with 8 bases that match TRBD1. This CDR3 region has 14 residues. V lost 3 bases, J lost 5 bases, and 5 bases stayed unmatched. CDR1 SNHLY and CDR2 FYNNEI come from the germline V gene. DNA for the CDR3: TGTGCCAGCAGTGAGGACAGGGATGGGTATGGCTACACCTTC. As protein: CASSEDRDGYGYTF.

This clone was seen only once. V usage is TRBV11-3 and J usage is TRBJ2-7; D gene uncertain. This CDR3 spans 14 amino acids. Trimming cost V 2 bases and J 1 base, with 9 bases left between them. Germline V gene sequence: CDR1 SGHNT, CDR2 YENEEA. In DNA form, the CDR3 reads TGTGCCAGCAGCTTATTCACAGATTCCTACGAGCAGTACTTC. Residues: CASSLFTDSYEQYF.

This chain links TRBV19 with TRBJ1-2; TRBD1 might be the D (5 bases). The CDR3 spans 14 residues. Germline-derived CDR1 and CDR2 are LNHDA and SQIVND (reference sequence). The V gene lost 2 bases and the J gene lost 5 bases, with 12 bases spanning the gap. CDR3 DNA sequence: TGTGCCAGTAGTATATCCGCGACAGCATATGGCTACACCTTC. Amino acids: CASSISATAYGYTF.

The chain has TRBV6-1 and TRBJ2-1; 8 nucleotides match TRBD2. Losses at the gene ends were 7 bases for V and 2 bases for J; bases not matched to a gene: 7. CDR3 length: 15 amino acids. CDR1 MNHNS and CDR2 SASEGT come from the germline V gene. CDR3 sequence: CASIGTSPTYNEQFF. CDR3 nucleotides: TGTGCCAGCATAGGGACTAGTCCCACCTACAATGAGCAGTTCTTC.

The J gene is TRBJ2-3, the V gene TRBV5-1; 9 bases match TRBD1. Looked up from germline, CDR1 is SGHRS and CDR2 is YFSETQ. The length of the CDR3 is 18 residues. With V trimmed by 4 bases and J by 0 bases, 12 bases remained unmatched. The CDR3 region is CASSTRDRVRGSTDTQYF. Written as DNA, the CDR3 is TGCGCCAGCAGCACCCGGGACAGGGTACGGGGCAGCACAGATACGCAGTATTTT. Supplemented by reference TRBV5-1 and TRBJ2-3, the full variable domain reads KAGVTQTPRYLIKTRGQQVTLSCSPISGHRSVSWYQQTPGQGLQFLFEYFSETQRNKGNFPGRFSGRQFSNSRSEMNVSTLELGDSALYLCASSTRDRVRGSTDTQYFGPGTRLTVL.

The chain joins TRBV5-4 to TRBJ2-5, with 8 bases aligning to TRBD2. This CDR3 has 15 amino acids. V gave up 4 bases and J gave up 3 bases; unmatched junction bases: 8. The germline V gene has CDR1 SGHNT and CDR2 YYREEE (reference sequence). The CDR3 here is CASSTYWRGEETQYF. In nucleotides, the CDR3 is TGTGCCAGCAGCACCTACTGGCGGGGGGAAGAGACCCAGTACTTC.

CDR3 sequence (DNA): TGTGCCAGCTCACTACGATCCGGGACAGGGCAAGAGACCCAGTACTTC. It translates to CASSLRSGTGQETQYF. V gene TRBV18 combines with J gene TRBJ2-5; 9 bases align to TRBD1. J lost 2 bases, V lost 4 bases, and 8 bases had no gene match. Germline V gives CDR1 KGHSH, CDR2 LQKENI. This CDR3 spans 16 amino acids.

V is TRBV19 and J is TRBJ1-3; a weak D match, TRBD1 (5 bases). Germline lookup yields CDR1 LNHDA and CDR2 SQIVND (reference sequence). The CDR3 loop spans 14 amino acids. V lost 8 bases and J 2 bases, leaving 13 bases between the germline ends. The CDR3 sequence: CASSRGVAGNTIYF. The CDR3 DNA reads TGTGCCAGTTCAAGGGGTGTAGCTGGAAACACCATATATTTT.

The chain is built from TRBV27 and TRBJ2-1; 13 bases match TRBD2. The CDR3 length is 15 residues. CDR1 is MNHEY and CDR2 is SMNVEV in the germline V gene (reference sequence). V lost 3 bases, J lost 5 bases, and 1 base stayed unmatched. The CDR3 protein is CASSLGTSGDNEQFF. CDR3 DNA sequence: TGTGCCAGCAGTTTGGGGACTAGCGGGGACAATGAGCAGTTCTTC.

The rearrangement links TRBV2 to TRBJ1-2; D not resolved. This CDR3 spans 13 amino acids. V gave up 4 bases and J gave up 6 bases, with 12 bases separating them. CDR1 is SNHLY, CDR2 FYNNEI, per germline. CDR3 nucleotides: TGTGCCAGCAGTGGAGCCAGGCACCATGGCTACACCTTC. Residues: CASSGARHHGYTF.

This chain connects TRBV6-5 to TRBJ1-6; D possibly corresponds to TRBD1 (5 bases). The CDR3 runs to 13 residues. V dropped 6 bases and J dropped 10 bases, with 13 bases sitting between them. The germline CDR1 and CDR2 sequences are MNHEY and SVGAGI. This chain's CDR3 is CASSRGEGSPLHF. The CDR3 DNA reads TGTGCCAGCAGCCGGGGGGAGGGGTCACCCCTCCACTTT.

The chain joins TRBV7-9 to TRBJ1-1, with D unresolved. Germline CDR1 reads SEHNR; CDR2 reads FQNEAQ (reference sequence). Deletions cut 6 bases from V and 1 base from J, with 9 bases between. CDR3 length: 13 amino acids. The DNA of the CDR3 is TGTGCCAGCAGTTCCGAGGAGAACACTGAAGCTTTCTTT. It yields the protein CASSSEENTEAFF.

The genes are TRBV28 and TRBJ1-2; D not certain. CDR1 MDHEN and CDR2 SYDVKM come from the germline V gene. CDR3 size: 14 residues. The germline V and J ends were trimmed by 9 bases and 3 bases, with 17 bases remaining between them. CDR3 loop: CASWERKDHYGYTF. For the CDR3, the DNA is TGTGCCAGTTGGGAGAGAAAGGACCACTATGGCTACACCTTC.

This clone is a singleton in its sample. V usage is TRBV30 and J usage is TRBJ1-2; 7 nucleotides line up with TRBD1. V trimming: 3 bases; J trimming: 4 bases; junction bases outside the gene matches: 11. Germline V gene lookup returns CDR1 GTSNPN and CDR2 SVGIG (reference sequence). The CDR3 is made up of 15 amino acids. The CDR3 DNA is TGTGCCTGGAGCACACCCTATCAGGGGGTCTATGGCTACACCTTC. This codes for CAWSTPYQGVYGYTF.

The CDR3, as DNA: TGTGCCAGCAGCGCCGGTGGGCCAGGCTACGAGCAGTACTTC. It is translated as CASSAGGPGYEQYF. J is TRBJ2-7 and V is TRBV9; D is ambiguous. The CDR3 runs to 14 residues. CDR1 SGDLS and CDR2 YYNGEE come from the germline V gene. The V end lost 3 bases, the J end lost 3 bases, and 13 bases lay between the germline ends.

This CDR3 is CASSYLGIRDRANTGELFF. The CDR3 coding sequence is TGTGCCAGCAGTTATCTCGGAATCCGGGACAGGGCGAACACCGGGGAGCTGTTTTTT. V gene TRBV27 combines with J gene TRBJ2-2; 9 bases agree with TRBD1. Germline CDR1 and CDR2: MNHEY and SMNVEV (reference sequence). Trimming took 4 bases from V and 0 from J; bases not matched to a gene: 12. The CDR3 totals 19 residues.

The chain couples TRBV6-5 to TRBJ2-7; TRBD2 matches 8 bases. The V gene's germline CDR1 is MNHEY and CDR2 SVGAGI. The CDR3 spans 15 residues. V shed 0 bases, J shed 6 bases, and the junction held 7 bases outside the gene matches. Here the CDR3 DNA reads TGTGCCAGCAGTTACTCCGGGAGGGGGGAAGCCGAGCAGTACTTC. Translation: CASSYSGRGEAEQYF.

The chain recombines TRBV9 with TRBJ1-2; D is undetermined. The V end lost 0 bases, the J end lost 6 bases, and 12 bases lay between the germline ends. This CDR3 is 14 amino acids long. Germline CDR1 reads SGDLS; CDR2 reads YYNGEE. CDR3 region: CASSVEPGVNGYTF. The CDR3 DNA is TGTGCCAGCAGCGTAGAGCCCGGGGTAAATGGCTACACCTTC.

This chain uses TRBV6-1 with TRBJ2-5; 10 nucleotides line up with TRBD1. The J call is uncertain, as TRBJ2-7 better fits the DNA end. The CDR3 extends over 15 amino acids. Germline CDR1 is MNHNS and CDR2 is SASEGT. CDR3: CASSASRDRGYEQYF. DNA for the CDR3: TGTGCCAGCAGTGCTTCCCGGGACAGGGGCTACGAGCAGTACTTC.

The V call is TRBV10-3, the J call TRBJ1-1; D remains unclear. This CDR3 has 12 residues. Trimming cost V 8 bases and J 0 bases, with 7 bases left between them. The V gene's germline CDR1 is ENHRY and CDR2 SYGVKD. CDR3 sequence: CAIGDMNTEAFF. DNA of the CDR3: TGTGCCATCGGAGATATGAACACTGAAGCTTTCTTT.

The V and J genes are TRBV6-4 and TRBJ2-3; 10 bases map to TRBD2. The CDR3 has 14 amino acids. Germline V gene lookup returns CDR1 MRHNA and CDR2 SNTAGT. Trimming took 8 bases from V and 3 from J; bases not matched to a gene: 5. DNA of the CDR3: TGTGCCAGCTCTAGCGGGGGCGAAACAGATACGCAGTATTTT. Amino acids: CASSSGGETDTQYF.

This clone has a handful of counts. The J gene is TRBJ2-2, the V gene TRBV6-1, with D perhaps TRBD2 (6 bases). The CDR3 length is 15 residues. Germline-derived CDR1 and CDR2 are MNHNS and SASEGT. V gave up 5 bases and J gave up 3 bases, with 13 bases separating them. CDR3 DNA: TGTGCCAGCAGTCTCCGGGACTCCTACACCGGGGAGCTGTTTTTT. It translates to CASSLRDSYTGELFF.

The chain has TRBV9 and TRBJ2-3; the match to TRBD2 covers 7 bases. This CDR3 has 14 amino acids. Trimming at V came to 3 bases and at J to 3 bases, leaving 4 bases not matched to a gene. CDR1 and CDR2 from the germline V gene are SGDLS and YYNGEE. CDR3 amino acids: CASSEAGDTDTQYF. As DNA, the CDR3 is TGTGCCAGCAGCGAGGCGGGGGATACAGATACGCAGTATTTT.

The count of this clone is one. The J gene is TRBJ1-4, the V gene TRBV7-2; maybe TRBD1 (5 bases). The CDR3 extends over 15 amino acids. Germline lookup yields CDR1 SGHTA and CDR2 FQGNSA. Trimming left V 0 bases short and J 10 bases short, with 15 bases between. CDR3 sequence: CASSLAPGITGKLFF. In DNA form, the CDR3 reads TGTGCCAGCAGCTTAGCGCCAGGGATCACTGGAAAACTGTTTTTT.

The chain links TRBV6-5 to TRBJ1-2, with D hard to call. Germline lookup yields CDR1 MNHEY and CDR2 SVGAGI. Trimming took off 5 bases at V and 1 base at J, with 8 bases between the two ends. There are 13 residues in the CDR3. The CDR3: CASSPTDNYGYTF. CDR3 sequence (DNA): TGTGCCAGCAGTCCAACAGATAACTATGGCTACACCTTC.

The CDR3 nucleotides read TGTGCCAGCAGCTTAATCGGCCCAGGGGCTAACTATGGCTACACCTTC. Its translation is CASSLIGPGANYGYTF. The chain couples TRBV7-8 to TRBJ1-2, with D maybe TRBD1 (6 bases). Trimming shortened V by 2 bases and J by 0 bases, and 13 bases separated the two germline ends. CDR1 is SGHVS and CDR2 is FQNEAQ in the germline V gene. This CDR3 has 16 amino acids.